The T cell receptor beta chain described here comes from a study of beta chain features in type 1 diabetes (dated by TCRdb to 2017 to 2018). The study in broad terms: Mean age, gender distribution, total cell number and subset yield were not different between patients and healthy donors. A total of 107,917,701 sorted cells were examined across all samples, and RNA yield correlated strongly with the number of cells per subset. The study compared TCRB repertoires of sorted circulating CD4+ T cell subsets between recently diagnosed type 1 diabetes patients and matched healthy donors. Whereas all 30 or so donors provided naive and central memory subsets, regulatory and stem cell-like memory subsets were isolated from just 8 patients and roughly eight healthy donors. Study-wide conclusions, independent of this receptor: Because cDNA was sequenced instead of genomic DNA, highly expressing activated cells could be over-represented, though the groups showed no difference in activation or CD3 levels. Naive, central memory and regulatory TCRB repertoires appeared more similar among patients than among healthy donors. Because small numbers of individuals were included in the HLA sub-analyses, any influence of HLA type on TCRB rearrangement was left unresolved. At VDJ recombination sites, patients with type 1 diabetes made fewer insertions and deleted more nucleotides, a pattern implying thymic rearrangement abnormalities. PCR may preferentially amplify shorter templates, but because patient and control samples were amplified and corrected together, any resulting skew would affect both groups equally. In all four CD4+ subsets, TCRB CDR3 length was moderately but significantly shorter in type 1 diabetes patients.

This clone was detected only a few times. The clone's antigen remains unknown. Base qualities are not provided; no much larger clone lies one nucleotide away. The entire amount of isolated RNA was reverse transcribed using the High Capacity cDNA Reverse Transcription Kit, so the sequenced TCRB transcripts were expressed ones. Naive, central memory and regulatory T cell samples underwent deep immunoSEQ sequencing, averaging about 3.5 million total reads per sample. Sorted cells were lysed in RLT buffer, and RNA was extracted using DNase-treated RNeasy Micro or Mini kits according to cell number. To prevent cross-contamination, each cell subset was processed individually, whereas patient and healthy donor samples were processed jointly. The immunoSEQ multiplex PCR was used to amplify TCRB sequences from cDNA, generating 87-bp fragments that spanned the CDR3 region. Sequencing of the amplicons was done on the Illumina HiSeq platform. The published analysis was carried out like this. PCR bias was corrected computationally using synthetic template baselines, and reads within Hamming distance 2 were collapsed, with unmergeable singletons discarded. Reads were aligned to IMGT to assign V, D and J genes, CDR3 length, and insertions or deletions at six rearrangement sites. Within each subset, clonotype counts were normalized to the number of sorted cells before true diversity and Gini coefficients were calculated with the tcR R package. The overlap coefficient, calculated on TCRB nucleotide sequences, was used to measure repertoire sharing. As a proxy for the pre-selection repertoire, out-of-frame TCRB sequences from naive cells were analyzed. Here the immuneACCESS table is served through TCRdb, limited to in-frame sequences with V and J called. Missing clones are a known gap in these copies; in checked studies unresolved V genes cover under half, and the rest lacks a known reason. That table furnishes V, J and clone size, whereas the DNA furnished D and trimming. Across this sample there are about 400,000 clones, with over 9.5% seen only once. The ten most abundant clones make up approximately 0.015% of the sample.

Each donor gave one peripheral blood draw, averaging about 100 mL, which was collected into heparinised tubes. Using a panel that included CD45RO, CCR7, CD25, CD127, CD95 and CD27, naive, central memory, regulatory and stem cell-like memory CD4+ T cells were sorted on a BD FACSAria II. A purity above 95% was achieved for all sorted populations. PBMCs were isolated right away by Lymphoprep density gradient centrifugation and were stained directly, without culture. To minimize batch effects, samples were stained and sorted in pairs, one healthy donor with one patient per experiment. This clonotype originated in a young man in good health. The sequencing input was naive CD4+ T cells from blood. In light of the paper, this sample's cell subset or site label describes: true naive CD4+ T cells.

The CDR3 region has the sequence CASSPGTSYPETQYF. The DNA reads as follows: TGTGCCAGCAGCCCCGGGACTAGCTATCCAGAGACCCAGTACTTC. The receptor chain draws on TRBV11-2 and TRBJ2-5; 9 nucleotides in the junction match TRBD2. Looking up the germline V gene yields CDR1 SGHAT and CDR2 FQNNGV. The germline V and J ends show losses of 5 bases and 4 bases respectively, and no gene match explains 8 bases of the junction. The CDR3 runs 15 residues from the cysteine to the phenylalanine. The retained sequence is limited to the CDR3, 45 bases, with the frame set at the first base.